One sample yielded the 6 T cell receptor beta chains listed below, sequenced in a study of cytomegalovirus exposure and HLA in healthy donors. PCR amplification relied on 60 Vbeta primers (plus 13 Jbeta primers). Clones were sequenced by immunoSEQ multiplex PCR, and TCRdb holds only the in-frame ones, with some missing. Of 150,000 or so clones listed, roughly 80% are singletons. Sequenced input: PBMCs. Source of these receptors: a man aged 18 to 29 in good health and CMV-seropositive.

The CDR3 DNA follows: TGTGCCAGCAGTCCCGGACAGGGATGGGTTTCTGGGGCCAACGTCCTGACTTTC. Residues: CASSPGQGWVSGANVLTF. The V call is TRBV27, the J call TRBJ2-6; TRBD1 matches at 8 bases. Germline CDR1 and CDR2: MNHEY and SMNVEV (reference sequence). V gave up 5 bases and J gave up 1 base; unmatched junction bases: 10. The CDR3 consists of 18 residues.

The rearrangement uses TRBV30 and TRBJ2-3; possible D gene TRBD2, 5 bases. Looked up from germline, CDR1 is GTSNPN and CDR2 is SVGIG (reference sequence). The V and J ends lost 0 bases and 11 bases respectively, with 12 bases between them. The CDR3 totals 12 residues. CDR3 nucleotide sequence: TGTGCCTGGAGTGTACTACTTGGAGGGCAGTATTTT. Its protein product is CAWSVLLGGQYF.

This clone was counted only a few times. The V and J genes are TRBV15 and TRBJ2-7; 8 bases align to TRBD1. J gave up 1 base and V 0 bases, and 5 bases lay outside the gene matches. CDR1 and CDR2 (germline): LNHNV, YYDKDF (reference sequence). The CDR3 length is 16 residues. CDR3 nucleotides: TGTGCCACCAGCAGAGATCTCGGACAGGGTTCCTACGAGCAGTACTTC. Translating gives CATSRDLGQGSYEQYF. The whole variable domain, remainder taken from reference TRBV15 and TRBJ2-7, is DAMVIQNPRYQVTQFGKPVTLSCSQTLNHNVMYWYQQKSSQAPKLLFHYYDKDFNNEADTPDNFQSRRPNTSFCFLDIRSPGLGDTAMYLCATSRDLGQGSYEQYFGPGTRLTVT.

This chain uses TRBV13 with TRBJ2-3; 8 bases map to TRBD1. The junction had 3 bases not matched to a gene; V was cut back by 4 bases and J by 0 bases. Looked up from germline, CDR1 is PRHDT and CDR2 is FYEKMQ (reference sequence). The CDR3 consists of 15 residues. Written as DNA, the CDR3 is TGTGCCAGCAGCTACAGGGGGGCAAGCACAGATACGCAGTATTTT. This codes for CASSYRGASTDTQYF.

This clone has more than one count but fewer than ten. The chain recombines TRBV6-5 with TRBJ2-3; D might be TRBD1 (5 bases). Trimming removed 6 bases from V and 0 bases from J, with 13 bases in between. Germline V gene lookup returns CDR1 MNHEY and CDR2 SVGAGI. The CDR3 totals 15 residues. CDR3 residues: CASRLDITSTDTQYF. The DNA of the CDR3 is TGTGCCAGCAGATTGGACATTACTAGCACAGATACGCAGTATTTT.

The sample holds one count of this clone. The genes are TRBV10-3 and TRBJ2-3; possible D gene TRBD1, 6 bases. CDR1 is ENHRY, CDR2 SYGVKD, per germline. Deletions cut 7 bases from V and 4 bases from J, with 15 bases between. CDR3 size: 14 residues. This chain's CDR3 is CAITRGGTSDTQYF. CDR3 sequence (DNA): TGTGCCATCACCAGAGGGGGTACTTCAGATACGCAGTATTTT.